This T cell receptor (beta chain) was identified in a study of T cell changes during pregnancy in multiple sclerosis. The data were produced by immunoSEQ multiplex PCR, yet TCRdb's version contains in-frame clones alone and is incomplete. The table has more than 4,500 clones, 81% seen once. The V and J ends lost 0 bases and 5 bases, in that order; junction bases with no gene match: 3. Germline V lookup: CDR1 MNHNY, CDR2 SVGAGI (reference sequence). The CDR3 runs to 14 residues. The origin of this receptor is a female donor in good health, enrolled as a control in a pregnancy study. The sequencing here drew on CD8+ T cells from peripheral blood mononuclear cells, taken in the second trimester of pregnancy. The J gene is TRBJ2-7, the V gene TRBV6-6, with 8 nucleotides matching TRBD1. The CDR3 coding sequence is TGTGCCAGCAGTTACTCGACAGGGGTCGACGAGCAGTACTTC. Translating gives CASSYSTGVDEQYF.